This is a list of T cell receptor beta chains from one sample in a study of T cell repertoires in cytomegalovirus infection. One entry per CDR3 protein, called by TCRdb with MiXCR from the reads. This sample has around 310,000 distinct CDR3 sequences, with roughly 15% found just once. The sample consisted of PBMCs. All receptors derive from a human donor in good health (CMV status not recorded). Some clones in this sample may be carry-over from other donors' samples. Each CDR3 is given without its conserved first and last residue.

V	J	CDR3
TRBV12-3/TRBV12-4	TRBJ2-5	ASSLLGWETQY
TRBV6-5	TRBJ2-1	ASSAGGGYNEQF
TRBV20-1	TRBJ1-5	SAWKGEGHQPQH
TRBV7-2	TRBJ1-3	ASSLDGGLTGNTIY
TRBV4-1	TRBJ2-3	ASSQRAGGFTDTQY
TRBV6-2/TRBV6-3	TRBJ1-2	ASSLSGIPTYGYT
TRBV6-2/TRBV6-3	TRBJ1-1	ASSYSLSTEAF
TRBV6-2/TRBV6-3	TRBJ2-2	ASSYGTGETGELF
TRBV7-2	TRBJ1-1	ASSLSGSNTEAF
TRBV7-9	TRBJ1-5	ASSLSSGNQPQH
TRBV5-5	TRBJ2-3	ASRSLTGGGDTQY
TRBV7-9	TRBJ2-1	ASSFGITTSGGDNEQF
TRBV7-2	TRBJ1-2	ASSWMGSSFT
TRBV5-4	TRBJ1-6	ASNLQGNYNSPLH
TRBV7-8	TRBJ2-7	ASIPPEGEQY
TRBV20-1	TRBJ1-5	SARDLQGDYSNQPQH
TRBV20-1	TRBJ1-1	SASIQGKGTEAF
TRBV7-3	TRBJ2-7	ASSLQGSAFYEQY
TRBV20-1	TRBJ2-5	SARSKTTGGETQY
TRBV6-6	TRBJ2-1	ASSYSPPGTSGGENEQF
TRBV6-2/TRBV6-3	TRBJ2-7	ASSLLRGEGSYEQY
TRBV5-4	TRBJ1-1	ASSLTGATEAF
TRBV11-2	TRBJ1-1	ASSLGSGDTEAF
TRBV6-2/TRBV6-3	TRBJ2-4	ASRDREEAKNIQY
TRBV28	TRBJ2-3	ASSFELLAGGAFGTDTQY
TRBV2	TRBJ2-2	ASSEPLKMNTGELF
TRBV28	TRBJ2-1	ASSFPGYNEQF
TRBV2	TRBJ2-5	ASSDARTSGGQETQY
TRBV7-6	TRBJ2-2	ASSSGPANTGELF
TRBV18	TRBJ1-1	ASSPPVPGQDREAF
TRBV28	TRBJ2-5	ASIGRSTKETQY
TRBV2	TRBJ2-2	ASSETNTGELF
TRBV24-1	TRBJ1-5	ATSDNRRGSNQPQH
TRBV11-3	TRBJ2-1	ASSPYGWRDTNNEQF
TRBV28	TRBJ2-7	ASSFFGTDVYEQY
TRBV6-6	TRBJ2-5	ASSLRDEETQY
TRBV6-2/TRBV6-3	TRBJ2-7	ASSWGAHEQY
TRBV12-3/TRBV12-4	TRBJ2-3	ASSPSLVGTQY
TRBV7-2	TRBJ2-3	ASSSLRRDTQY
TRBV12-3/TRBV12-4	TRBJ2-7	ASSKLAGLSYEQY
TRBV20-1	TRBJ2-1	SASTWGVGYNEQF
TRBV4-1	TRBJ1-5	ASSQGTDQPQH
TRBV19	TRBJ1-5	ASSIGGAWNQPQH
TRBV28	TRBJ1-5	ASSAGGRDSNQPQH
TRBV20-1	TRBJ1-1	SAERRVSEAF
TRBV7-6	TRBJ2-1	ASSNSRDSLF
TRBV12-3/TRBV12-4	TRBJ2-2	ASSFNRGDTGELF
TRBV12-3/TRBV12-4	TRBJ1-4	ASRSGQGAPGNEKLF
TRBV20-1	TRBJ2-1	STGTGHYNEQF
TRBV7-2	TRBJ1-5	ASSLALGEQPQH
TRBV4-3	TRBJ2-5	ASSQDRSIQETQY
TRBV7-7	TRBJ2-1	ASSLEVSASGDYNEQF
TRBV7-9	TRBJ1-2	ASSLLGGRGYT
TRBV4-1	TRBJ2-3	ASSQNPPFTGTGLTDTQY